The following is a T cell receptor beta chain sequence with its context. These data come from a study of cytomegalovirus exposure and HLA in healthy donors. PCR was performed using 60 Vbeta and 13 Jbeta primers. Measured with immunoSEQ multiplex PCR; TCRdb has only the in-frame clones, and not every one. The sample shows over 140,000 clones, approximately 80% of them seen only once. Germline trimming cut 0 bases from V and 2 bases from J; bases unmatched to any gene: 4. Germline CDR1 and CDR2: SGHNT and YYREEE (reference sequence). The CDR3 is 15 amino acids. The chain uses TRBV5-4 and TRBJ2-7, with TRBD2 identical over 8 bases. This TCR was recovered from a man aged 45-65 years in good health and CMV-seronegative. What was sequenced was PBMCs. This chain's CDR3 is CASSLGSGRAYEQYF. CDR3 nucleotides: TGTGCCAGCAGCTTGGGGAGCGGGAGAGCCTACGAGCAGTACTTC.